This passage covers 8 T cell receptor beta chains from one sample sequenced in a study of control samples from healthy donors and cancer patients. TCRdb keeps only in-frame clones here, not all; method: immunoSEQ multiplex PCR. The repertoire holds fewer than 200,000 clones, 85% to 95% seen once, with roughly 1.3% in the top ten. Input material: blood. These receptors were taken from a man between 25 and 39 years old in good health.

This clone has just one count. Written as DNA, the CDR3 is TGTGCCAGCAGTCCGGACACCTACGAGCAGTACTTC. It specifies CASSPDTYEQYF. The genes are TRBV12-3 or TRBV12-4 and TRBJ2-7; D possibly corresponds to TRBD1 (5 bases). Deletions cut 5 bases from V and 2 bases from J, with 7 bases between. This CDR3 comprises 12 residues.

The V gene is TRBV15, the J gene TRBJ2-5; 9 bases map to TRBD1. V trimming: 5 bases; J trimming: 6 bases; junction bases outside the gene matches: 13. This CDR3 region has 16 residues. In germline, CDR1 is LNHNV, CDR2 YYDKDF (reference sequence). As DNA, the CDR3 is TGTGCCACCAGCGTACCATCCGGACAGGGGAGACAGACCCAGTACTTC. Protein product: CATSVPSGQGRQTQYF. Drawing the rest from reference TRBV15 and TRBJ2-5, the complete variable domain is DAMVIQNPRYQVTQFGKPVTLSCSQTLNHNVMYWYQQKSSQAPKLLFHYYDKDFNNEADTPDNFQSRRPNTSFCFLDIRSPGLGDTAMYLCATSVPSGQGRQTQYFGPGTRLLVL.

The V and J genes are TRBV29-1 and TRBJ2-7; 9 bases are shared with TRBD2. V shed 6 bases and J 8 bases; nucleotides not matched to a gene: 11. Germline CDR1 and CDR2: SQVTM and ANQGSEA. This CDR3 is built from 13 residues. The CDR3 DNA sequence: TGCAGCGTCCGTGGGCGGGAGGGGGGCAAGCAGTACTTC. Protein product: CSVRGREGGKQYF.

V usage is TRBV6-5 and J usage is TRBJ2-5; D might be TRBD2 (6 bases). CDR3 length: 16 residues. CDR1 MNHEY and CDR2 SVGAGI come from the germline V gene. V lost 0 bases, J lost 5 bases, and 16 bases lay in between. In DNA, the CDR3 is TGTGCCAGCAGTTACTCGAGGTCAGCTGGGAGGGAGACCCAGTACTTC. Protein product: CASSYSRSAGRETQYF.

This clone has more than one count but fewer than ten. The gene calls are TRBV5-4 and TRBJ2-7; a possible D gene is TRBD2 (6 bases). From germline, CDR1 is SGHNT and CDR2 YYREEE (reference sequence). The CDR3 extends over 15 amino acids. V lost 1 base and J 1 base, leaving 12 bases between the germline ends. CDR3 region: CASSLSYAGSYEQYF. Here the CDR3 DNA reads TGTGCCAGCAGCTTGTCTTATGCGGGATCCTACGAGCAGTACTTC.

The chain combines TRBV7-2 with TRBJ2-1; either TRBD1 or TRBD2 may supply D (6 bases each). V dropped 2 bases and J dropped 4 bases, with 15 bases sitting between them. The germline gives CDR1 SGHTA, CDR2 FQGNSA. This CDR3 contains 16 residues. CDR3 sequence reads: CASSLSGALSYNEQFF. DNA of the CDR3: TGTGCCAGCAGCTTATCGGGGGCACTATCTTACAATGAGCAGTTCTTC.

The J gene is TRBJ2-5, the V gene TRBV6-5, with a tentative D call TRBD1 (6 bases). The V and J ends lost 8 bases and 1 base respectively, with 11 bases between them. Germline CDR1 reads MNHEY; CDR2 reads SVGAGI. This CDR3 is 13 amino acids long. Written as DNA, the CDR3 is TGTGCCAGCTATAACAGGGCCCAAGAGACCCAGTACTTC. Residues: CASYNRAQETQYF.

The chain joins TRBV6-6 to TRBJ1-1, with 9 bases fitting TRBD1. The CDR3 contains 16 residues. The ends lost 5 bases at V and 3 bases at J; junction bases unmatched: 10. Germline CDR1 is MNHNY and CDR2 is SVGAGI (reference sequence). CDR3 in DNA: TGTGCCAGCAGTCTCCGGACAGGGGTAGGGTACACTGAAGCTTTCTTT. It codes for CASSLRTGVGYTEAFF.